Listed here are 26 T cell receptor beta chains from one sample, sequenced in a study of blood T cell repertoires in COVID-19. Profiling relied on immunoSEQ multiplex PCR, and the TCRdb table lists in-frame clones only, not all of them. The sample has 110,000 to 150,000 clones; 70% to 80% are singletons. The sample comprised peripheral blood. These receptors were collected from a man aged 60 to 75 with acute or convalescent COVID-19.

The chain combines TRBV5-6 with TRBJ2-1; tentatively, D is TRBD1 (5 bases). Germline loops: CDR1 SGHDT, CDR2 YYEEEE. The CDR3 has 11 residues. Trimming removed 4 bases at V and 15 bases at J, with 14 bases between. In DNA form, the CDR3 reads TGTGCCAGCAGCGCCTCAGGGTTACTGTTCTTC. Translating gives CASSASGLLFF.

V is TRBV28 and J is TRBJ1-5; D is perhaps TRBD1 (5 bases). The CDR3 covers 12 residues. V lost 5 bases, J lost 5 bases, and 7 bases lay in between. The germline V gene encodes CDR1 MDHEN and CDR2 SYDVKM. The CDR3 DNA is TGTGCCAGCAGTGTAGGGGATCAGCCCCAGCATTTT. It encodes CASSVGDQPQHF.

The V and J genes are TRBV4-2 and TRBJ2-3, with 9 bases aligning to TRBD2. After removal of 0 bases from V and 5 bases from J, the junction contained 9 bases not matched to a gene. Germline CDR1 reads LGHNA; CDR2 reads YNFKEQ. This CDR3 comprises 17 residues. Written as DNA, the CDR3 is TGTGCCAGCAGCCAAGAGCCGGGACTAGCCAGAGGAGATACGCAGTATTTT. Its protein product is CASSQEPGLARGDTQYF.

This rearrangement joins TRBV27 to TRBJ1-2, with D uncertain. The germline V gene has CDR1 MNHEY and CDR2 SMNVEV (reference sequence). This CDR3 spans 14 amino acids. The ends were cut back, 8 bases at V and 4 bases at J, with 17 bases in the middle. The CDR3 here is CASAEGYGSYGYTF. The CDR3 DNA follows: TGTGCCAGCGCGGAGGGTTACGGGAGCTATGGCTACACCTTC.

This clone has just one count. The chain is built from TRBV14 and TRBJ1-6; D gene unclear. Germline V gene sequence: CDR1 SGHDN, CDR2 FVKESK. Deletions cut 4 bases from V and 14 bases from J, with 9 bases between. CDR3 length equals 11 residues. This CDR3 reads CASSRTRTLHF. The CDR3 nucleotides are TGTGCCAGCAGCCGCACGCGAACCCTCCACTTT.

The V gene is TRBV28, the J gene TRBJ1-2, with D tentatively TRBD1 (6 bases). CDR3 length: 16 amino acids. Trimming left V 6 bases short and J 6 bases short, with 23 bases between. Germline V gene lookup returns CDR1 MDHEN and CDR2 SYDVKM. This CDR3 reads CASSPAGDTLGHGYTF. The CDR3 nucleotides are TGTGCCAGCAGCCCAGCCGGGGACACCCTTGGGCATGGCTACACCTTC.

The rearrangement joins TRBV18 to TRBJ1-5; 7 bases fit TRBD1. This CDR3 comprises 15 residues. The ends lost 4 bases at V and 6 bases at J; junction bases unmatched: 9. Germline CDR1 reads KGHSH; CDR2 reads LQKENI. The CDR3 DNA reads TGTGCCAGCTCACTACGACAGGGTCAAGGTCAGCCCCAGCATTTT. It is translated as CASSLRQGQGQPQHF.

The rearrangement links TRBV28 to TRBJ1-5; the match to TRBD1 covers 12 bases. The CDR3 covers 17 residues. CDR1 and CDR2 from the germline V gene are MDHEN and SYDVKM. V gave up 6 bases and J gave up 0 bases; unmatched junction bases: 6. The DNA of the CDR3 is TGTGCCAGCAGAAGAGGGGGACAGGGGGCTAGCAATCAGCCCCAGCATTTT. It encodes CASRRGGQGASNQPQHF.

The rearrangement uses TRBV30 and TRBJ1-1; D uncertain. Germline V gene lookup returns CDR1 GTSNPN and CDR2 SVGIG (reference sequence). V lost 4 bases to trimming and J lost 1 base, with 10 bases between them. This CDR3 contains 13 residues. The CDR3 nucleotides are TGTGCCTGGATGCCCCCAGGGAACACTGAAGCTTTCTTT. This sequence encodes CAWMPPGNTEAFF.

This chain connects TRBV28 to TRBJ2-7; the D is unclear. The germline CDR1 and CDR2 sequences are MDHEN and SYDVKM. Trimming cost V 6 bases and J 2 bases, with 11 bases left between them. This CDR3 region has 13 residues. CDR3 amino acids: CASRSGSTYEQYF. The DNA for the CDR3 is TGTGCCAGCAGGTCCGGGTCCACCTACGAGCAGTACTTC. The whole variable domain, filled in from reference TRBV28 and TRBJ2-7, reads DVKVTQSSRYLVKRTGEKVFLECVQDMDHENMFWYRQDPGLGLRLIYFSYDVKMKEKGDIPEGYSVSREKKERFSLILESASTNQTSMYLCASRSGSTYEQYFGPGTRLTVT.

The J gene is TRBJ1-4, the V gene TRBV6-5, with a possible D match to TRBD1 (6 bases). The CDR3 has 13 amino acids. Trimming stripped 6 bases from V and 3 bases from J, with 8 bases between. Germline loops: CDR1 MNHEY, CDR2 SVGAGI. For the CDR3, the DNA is TGTGCCAGCAGGGACAGCGCTAATGAAAAACTGTTTTTT. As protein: CASRDSANEKLFF.

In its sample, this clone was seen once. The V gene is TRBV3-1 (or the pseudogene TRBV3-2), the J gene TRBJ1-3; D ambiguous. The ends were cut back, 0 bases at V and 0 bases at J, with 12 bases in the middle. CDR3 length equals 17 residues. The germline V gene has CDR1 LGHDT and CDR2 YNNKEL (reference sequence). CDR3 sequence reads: CASSQDYRSHSGNTIYF. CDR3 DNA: TGTGCCAGCAGCCAAGATTATAGATCGCACTCTGGAAACACCATATATTTT.

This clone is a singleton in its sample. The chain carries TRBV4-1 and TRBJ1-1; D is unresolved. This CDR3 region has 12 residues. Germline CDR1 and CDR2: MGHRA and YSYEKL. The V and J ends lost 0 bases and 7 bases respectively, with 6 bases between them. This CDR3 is CASSQDGREAFF. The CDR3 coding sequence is TGCGCCAGCAGCCAAGACGGTCGTGAAGCTTTCTTT.

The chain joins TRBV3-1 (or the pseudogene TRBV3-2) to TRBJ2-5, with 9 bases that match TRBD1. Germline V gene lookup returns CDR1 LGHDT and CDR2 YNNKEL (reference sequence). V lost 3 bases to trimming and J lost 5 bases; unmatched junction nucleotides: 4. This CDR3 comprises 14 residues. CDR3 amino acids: CASSQRTGDETQYF. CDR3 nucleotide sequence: TGTGCCAGCAGCCAGCGGACAGGGGACGAGACCCAGTACTTC.

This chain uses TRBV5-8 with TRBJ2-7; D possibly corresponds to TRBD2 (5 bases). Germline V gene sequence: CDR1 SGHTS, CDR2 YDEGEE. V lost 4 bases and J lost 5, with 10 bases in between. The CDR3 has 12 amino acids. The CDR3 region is CASSLGVNEQYF. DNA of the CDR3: TGTGCCAGCAGCCTCGGGGTAAACGAGCAGTACTTC.

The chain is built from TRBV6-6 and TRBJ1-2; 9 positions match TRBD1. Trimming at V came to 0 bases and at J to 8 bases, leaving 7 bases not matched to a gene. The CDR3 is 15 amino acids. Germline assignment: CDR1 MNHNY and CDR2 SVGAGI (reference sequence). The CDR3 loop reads CASSYSGQGTGGYTF. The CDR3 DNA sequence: TGTGCCAGCAGTTACTCCGGACAGGGGACGGGGGGCTACACCTTC.

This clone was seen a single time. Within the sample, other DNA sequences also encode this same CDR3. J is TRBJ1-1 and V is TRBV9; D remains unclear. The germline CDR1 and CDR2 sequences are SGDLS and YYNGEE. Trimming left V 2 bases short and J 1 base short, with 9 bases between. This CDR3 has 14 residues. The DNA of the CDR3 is TGTGCCAGCAGCGTCGGGGAGGCGAACACTGAAGCTTTCTTT. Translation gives CASSVGEANTEAFF.

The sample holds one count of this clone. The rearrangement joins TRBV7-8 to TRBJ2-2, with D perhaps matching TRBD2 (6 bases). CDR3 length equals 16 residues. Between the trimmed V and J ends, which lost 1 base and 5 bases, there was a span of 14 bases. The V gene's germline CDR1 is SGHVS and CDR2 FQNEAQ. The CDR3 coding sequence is TGTGCCAGCAGCTTAGGGGCGGCGGGACCAACCGGGGAGCTGTTTTTT. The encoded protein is CASSLGAAGPTGELFF.

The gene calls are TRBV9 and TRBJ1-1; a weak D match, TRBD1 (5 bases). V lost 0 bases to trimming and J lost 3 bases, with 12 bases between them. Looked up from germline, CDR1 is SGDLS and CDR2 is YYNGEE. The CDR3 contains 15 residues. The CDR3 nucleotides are TGTGCCAGCAGCGTAGTGACGGGAGGGGACACTGAAGCTTTCTTT. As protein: CASSVVTGGDTEAFF.

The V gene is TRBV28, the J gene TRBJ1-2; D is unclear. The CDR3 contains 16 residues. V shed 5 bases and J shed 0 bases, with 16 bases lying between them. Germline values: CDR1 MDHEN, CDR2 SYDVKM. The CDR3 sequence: CASSMTAILANYGYTF. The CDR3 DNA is TGTGCCAGCAGTATGACGGCAATCCTAGCTAACTATGGCTACACCTTC.

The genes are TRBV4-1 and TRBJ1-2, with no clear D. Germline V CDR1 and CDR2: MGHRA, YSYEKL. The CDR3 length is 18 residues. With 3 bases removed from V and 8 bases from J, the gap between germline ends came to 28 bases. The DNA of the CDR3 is TGCGCCAGCAGCCAGAGACTCGGGTCTTTAATCAGCGTAAGAGGCTACACCTTC. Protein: CASSQRLGSLISVRGYTF.

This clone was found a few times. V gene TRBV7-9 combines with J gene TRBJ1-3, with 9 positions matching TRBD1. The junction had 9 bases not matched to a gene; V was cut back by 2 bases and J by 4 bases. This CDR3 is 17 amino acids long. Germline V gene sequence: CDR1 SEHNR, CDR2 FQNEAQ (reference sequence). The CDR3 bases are TGTGCCAGCAGCTTAACGGGACAGGGTCGCCCCGGAAACACCATATATTTT. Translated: CASSLTGQGRPGNTIYF.

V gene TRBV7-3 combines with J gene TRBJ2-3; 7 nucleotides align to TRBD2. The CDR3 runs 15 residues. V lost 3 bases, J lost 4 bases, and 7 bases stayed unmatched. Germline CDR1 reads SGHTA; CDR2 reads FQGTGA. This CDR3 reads CASSLGLAGADTQYF. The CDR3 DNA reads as TGTGCCAGCAGCTTGGGCCTGGCGGGGGCAGATACGCAGTATTTT.

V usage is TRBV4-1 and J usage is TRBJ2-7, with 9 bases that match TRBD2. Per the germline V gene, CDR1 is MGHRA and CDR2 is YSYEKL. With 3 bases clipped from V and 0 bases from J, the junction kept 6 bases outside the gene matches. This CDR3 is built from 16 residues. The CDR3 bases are TGCGCCAGCAGCCAGCCTAGCGGGATACCCTCCTACGAGCAGTACTTC. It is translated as CASSQPSGIPSYEQYF.

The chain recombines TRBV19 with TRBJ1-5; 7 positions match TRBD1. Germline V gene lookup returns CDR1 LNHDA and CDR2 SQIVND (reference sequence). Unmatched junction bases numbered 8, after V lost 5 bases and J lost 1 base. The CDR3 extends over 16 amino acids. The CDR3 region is CASSPFRGVSNQPQHF. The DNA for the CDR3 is TGTGCCAGTAGTCCCTTCAGGGGGGTGAGCAATCAGCCCCAGCATTTT.

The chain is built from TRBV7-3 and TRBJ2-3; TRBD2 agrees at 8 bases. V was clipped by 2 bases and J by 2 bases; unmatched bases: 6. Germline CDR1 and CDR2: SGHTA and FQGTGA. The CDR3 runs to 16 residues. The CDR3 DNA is TGTGCCAGCAGCTTATTGGGCGGGAGGCCCACAGATACGCAGTATTTT. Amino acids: CASSLLGGRPTDTQYF.